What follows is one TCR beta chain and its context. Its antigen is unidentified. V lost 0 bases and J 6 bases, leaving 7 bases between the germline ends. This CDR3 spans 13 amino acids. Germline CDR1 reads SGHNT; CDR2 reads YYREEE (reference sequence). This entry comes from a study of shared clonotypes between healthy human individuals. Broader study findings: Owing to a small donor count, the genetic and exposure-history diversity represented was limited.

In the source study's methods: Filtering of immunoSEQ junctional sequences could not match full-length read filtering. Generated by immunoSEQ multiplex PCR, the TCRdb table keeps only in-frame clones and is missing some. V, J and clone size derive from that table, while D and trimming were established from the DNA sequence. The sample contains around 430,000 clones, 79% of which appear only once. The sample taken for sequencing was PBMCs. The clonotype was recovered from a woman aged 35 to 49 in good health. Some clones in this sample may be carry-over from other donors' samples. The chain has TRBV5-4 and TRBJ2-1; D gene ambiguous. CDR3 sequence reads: CASSLGLFNEQFF. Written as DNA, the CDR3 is TGTGCCAGCAGCTTGGGACTTTTCAATGAGCAGTTCTTC. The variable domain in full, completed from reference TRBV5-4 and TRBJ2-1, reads ETGVTQSPTHLIKTRGQQVTLRCSSQSGHNTVSWYQQALGQGPQFIFQYYREEENGRGNFPPRFSGLQFPNYSSELNVNALELDDSALYLCASSLGLFNEQFFGPGTRLTVL.